The 16 T cell receptor beta chains listed next were all sequenced from one sample in a study of blood T cell repertoires in COVID-19. The repertoire was sequenced with immunoSEQ multiplex PCR; TCRdb's copy has only in-frame clones and lacks some. The repertoire holds hundreds of thousands of clones, with 70% to 90% as singletons. Sample: PBMCs or T cells enriched from blood (not recorded which). The receptors stem from a woman aged 55-70 years who had recovered from COVID-19.

The rearrangement uses TRBV5-1 and TRBJ2-7; 9 bases map to TRBD1. CDR3 length: 15 amino acids. The junction had 3 bases not matched to a gene; V was cut back by 0 bases and J by 2 bases. The germline gives CDR1 SGHRS, CDR2 YFSETQ. This chain's CDR3 is CASSLGGTGTYEQYF. The CDR3 bases are TGCGCCAGCAGCTTGGGGGGGACAGGGACCTACGAGCAGTACTTC.

The chain carries TRBV19 and TRBJ2-3; D is perhaps TRBD2 (5 bases). The germline CDR1 and CDR2 sequences are LNHDA and SQIVND (reference sequence). Trimming removed 6 bases at V and 4 bases at J, with 8 bases between. The CDR3 is 12 residues long. The CDR3 reads CASRSSADTQYF. CDR3 nucleotides: TGTGCCAGTAGAAGTAGCGCAGATACGCAGTATTTT. The variable domain in full, with the rest retrieved from reference TRBV19 and TRBJ2-3, is DGGITQSPKYLFRKEGQNVTLSCEQNLNHDAMYWYRQDPGQGLRLIYYSQIVNDFQKGDIAEGYSVSREKKESFPLTVTSAQKNPTAFYLCASRSSADTQYFGPGTRLTVL.

The rearrangement links TRBV19 to TRBJ1-2; D is possibly TRBD1 (5 bases). The length of the CDR3 is 14 residues. V lost 4 bases, J lost 7 bases, and 16 bases lay in between. Germline V CDR1 and CDR2: LNHDA, SQIVND (reference sequence). CDR3 sequence (DNA): TGTGCCAGTAGTACACCGGGGGTAGTAGGTGGCTACACCTTC. Translation gives CASSTPGVVGGYTF.

This sequence joins TRBV6-1 and TRBJ2-7, with 8 bases identical to TRBD1. The V segment lost 0 bases and the J segment 3 bases; nucleotides outside the gene matches: 4. This CDR3 has 15 residues. CDR1 and CDR2 from the germline V gene are MNHNS and SASEGT. CDR3 sequence (DNA): TGTGCCAGCAGTGAAGCCCGGACAGGGATCTACGAGCAGTACGTC. This translates into CASSEARTGIYEQYV.

V usage is TRBV6-4 and J usage is TRBJ1-2; TRBD1 matches at 7 bases. This CDR3 region has 15 residues. Germline CDR1 MRHNA, CDR2 SNTAGT. After removal of 6 bases from V and 0 bases from J, the junction contained 7 bases not matched to a gene. Here the CDR3 DNA reads TGTGCCAGCAGCCCCGACAGGGCCGCTAACTATGGCTACACCTTC. Its translation: CASSPDRAANYGYTF.

This chain's CDR3 is CASWYRSKLTDTQYF. The DNA for the CDR3 is TGCGCCAGCTGGTACAGGAGTAAGTTAACAGATACGCAGTATTTT. The chain couples TRBV23-1 to TRBJ2-3; D is perhaps TRBD1 (5 bases). TRBV23-1 is noted as an ORF with a role that remains uncertain. There are 15 residues in the CDR3. V was clipped by 8 bases and J by 3 bases, with 18 bases between them.

Of note for this clone: Other DNA sequences in the sample encode the same CDR3. The rearrangement uses TRBV3-1 (or the pseudogene TRBV3-2) and TRBJ1-2, with a possible D match to TRBD1 (6 bases). The CDR3 has 13 residues. Looked up from germline, CDR1 is LGHDT and CDR2 is YNNKEL (reference sequence). V gave up 4 bases and J gave up 2 bases, with 8 bases separating them. The CDR3 region has the DNA TGTGCCAGCAGCCGTACAGGGAACTATGGCTACACCTTC. Translation: CASSRTGNYGYTF.

The chain links TRBV4-2 to TRBJ2-3; 12 nucleotides agree with TRBD2. The length of the CDR3 is 17 residues. The V segment lost 4 bases and the J segment 4 bases; nucleotides outside the gene matches: 9. Germline values: CDR1 LGHNA, CDR2 YNFKEQ. CDR3 nucleotide sequence: TGTGCCAGCAGCCCCCGGGAGCTAGCGGGGGGGCCAGATACGCAGTATTTT. Translating it yields CASSPRELAGGPDTQYF.

The chain joins TRBV12-5 to TRBJ1-1; no definite D call. This CDR3 has 13 amino acids. V was shortened by 2 bases and J by 3 bases, with 7 bases between the two germline ends. Germline CDR1 and CDR2: LGHNT and FRNRAP. The chain's CDR3 is CASGLLGDTEAFF. Here the CDR3 DNA reads TGTGCTAGTGGTTTGCTCGGGGACACTGAAGCTTTCTTT.

The chain joins TRBV9 to TRBJ1-3; D not certain. Trimming pared 0 bases from V and 6 bases from J, leaving 4 bases between. The CDR3 loop spans 12 amino acids. Per the germline V gene, CDR1 is SGDLS and CDR2 is YYNGEE. CDR3 sequence: CASSVDTNTIYF. As DNA, the CDR3 is TGTGCCAGCAGCGTAGACACAAACACCATATATTTT.

As to this clone: The sample carries other DNA sequences with the same CDR3. V and J are TRBV27 and TRBJ1-5; possible D gene TRBD1, 5 bases. V was trimmed by 0 bases and J by 6 bases, leaving 9 bases between them. The CDR3 contains 14 residues. CDR1 is MNHEY, CDR2 SMNVEV, per germline (reference sequence). The CDR3: CASSLSQGSQPQHF. The CDR3 region has the DNA TGTGCCAGCAGTTTATCCCAGGGAAGTCAGCCCCAGCATTTT.

V usage is TRBV6-5 and J usage is TRBJ2-5; TRBD2 aligns across 10 bases. Germline CDR1 MNHEY, CDR2 SVGAGI. The CDR3 totals 15 residues. J was trimmed by 0 bases and V by 7 bases; bases with no gene match: 5. The CDR3 spells CASTAAGGYQETQYF. The CDR3 nucleotides are TGTGCCAGCACCGCAGCGGGGGGGTACCAAGAGACCCAGTACTTC.

The gene calls are TRBV12-3 or TRBV12-4 and TRBJ2-1; the D gene is possibly TRBD1 (5 bases). V lost 7 bases to trimming and J lost 4 bases, with 11 bases between them. This CDR3 comprises 13 residues. The CDR3 nucleotides read TGTGCCAGCACCCAGGGTATTTACAATGAGCAGTTCTTC. This sequence encodes CASTQGIYNEQFF.

The chain couples TRBV2 to TRBJ1-3; D gene unclear. The germline CDR1 and CDR2 sequences are SNHLY and FYNNEI. V shed 3 bases and J shed 0 bases, with 6 bases lying between them. This CDR3 region has 14 residues. The CDR3: CASSDRSSGNTIYF. CDR3 bases: TGTGCCAGCAGTGATCGGAGCTCTGGAAACACCATATATTTT.

The chain carries TRBV2 and TRBJ2-7; TRBD1 is a possible D gene (5 bases). Germline loops: CDR1 SNHLY, CDR2 FYNNEI. Trimming cost V 2 bases and J 6 bases, with 8 bases left between them. The CDR3 is made up of 12 amino acids. DNA for the CDR3: TGTGCCAGCAGTGAAATACAGGCCGAGCAGTACGTC. Its translation: CASSEIQAEQYV.

This sequence joins TRBV7-2 and TRBJ1-1, with a tentative D call TRBD1 (5 bases). Germline loops: CDR1 SGHTA, CDR2 FQGNSA. Trimming took 4 bases from V and 1 from J, leaving 10 bases between them. The CDR3 totals 14 residues. The CDR3 loop reads CASSSREENTEAFF. The CDR3 nucleotides are TGTGCCAGCAGCTCCAGGGAGGAGAACACTGAAGCTTTCTTT.